The 20 T cell receptor beta chains below all came from one sample that was sequenced in a study of blood T cell repertoires in COVID-19. Repertoires were generated with immunoSEQ multiplex PCR, while TCRdb's copy carries only in-frame clones and drops some. The repertoire includes more than 200,000 clones, 80% to 90% of them detected once, and 2% to 3% sits in the top ten. The specimen was peripheral blood. Receptors were obtained from a man aged 25 to 40 with COVID-19, enrolled during active disease.

The V and J genes are TRBV7-2 and TRBJ1-6; D is perhaps TRBD1 (6 bases). CDR1 and CDR2 (germline): SGHTA, FQGNSA. Between the trimmed V and J ends, which lost 5 bases and 7 bases, there was a span of 15 bases. The CDR3 extends over 15 amino acids. CDR3: CASSLNLGANSPLHF. The CDR3 nucleotides are TGTGCCAGCAGCCTCAACTTGGGGGCGAATTCACCCCTCCACTTT.

This chain connects TRBV18 to TRBJ2-7; 10 bases are a match to TRBD1. Germline CDR1 is KGHSH and CDR2 is LQKENI. The CDR3 consists of 16 residues. After removal of 3 bases from V and 2 bases from J, the junction contained 7 bases not matched to a gene. CDR3: CASSPLTGGLPYEQYF. The CDR3 bases are TGTGCCAGCTCACCCCTGACAGGGGGCCTTCCCTACGAGCAGTACTTC.

The chain is built from TRBV18 and TRBJ2-7; a weak D match, TRBD1 (5 bases). The CDR3 extends over 14 amino acids. The V end was cut by 2 bases, the J end by 5 bases, with 13 bases between. Germline-derived CDR1 and CDR2 are KGHSH and LQKENI. The CDR3 sequence: CASSPRQGRDEQYF. Here the CDR3 DNA reads TGTGCCAGCTCACCAAGGCAGGGTAGGGACGAGCAGTACTTC.

The chain is built from TRBV7-2 and TRBJ1-6; D is unresolved. The CDR3 is 14 residues long. Germline values: CDR1 SGHTA, CDR2 FQGNSA. Between the trimmed V and J ends, which lost 2 bases and 4 bases, there was a span of 6 bases. The CDR3 spells CASSLSPYNSPLHF. The DNA of the CDR3 is TGTGCCAGCAGCTTATCCCCTTATAATTCACCCCTCCACTTT.

The chain uses TRBV20-1 and TRBJ1-1, with a tentative D call TRBD1 (5 bases). V lost 6 bases, J lost 2 bases, and 19 bases lay in between. Per the germline V gene, CDR1 is DFQATT and CDR2 is SNEGSKA (reference sequence). The CDR3 loop spans 15 amino acids. The CDR3 is CSASQGSTENTEAFF. CDR3 nucleotides: TGCAGTGCGAGTCAGGGTTCAACCGAAAACACTGAAGCTTTCTTT.

V is TRBV10-3 and J is TRBJ2-7; weak D call: TRBD1 (5 bases). This CDR3 comprises 14 residues. The germline V gene encodes CDR1 ENHRY and CDR2 SYGVKD. Trimming removed 3 bases from V and 0 bases from J, with 9 bases in between. The CDR3 loop reads CAISDHQGSYEQYF. The CDR3, as DNA: TGTGCCATCAGTGATCACCAGGGCTCCTACGAGCAGTACTTC.

The rearrangement links TRBV27 to TRBJ1-2; TRBD1 agrees at 9 bases. J gave up 8 bases and V 3 bases, and 10 bases lay outside the gene matches. Per the germline V gene, CDR1 is MNHEY and CDR2 is SMNVEV (reference sequence). The CDR3 length is 15 residues. CDR3 loop: CASSFWAGTGLGYTF. CDR3 coding DNA: TGTGCCAGCAGTTTTTGGGCCGGGACAGGGTTGGGCTACACCTTC.

The J gene is TRBJ2-7, the V gene TRBV7-3, with D possibly being TRBD2 (6 bases). CDR3 length: 14 residues. Trimming removed 4 bases at V and 0 bases at J, with 10 bases between. Germline V gene lookup returns CDR1 SGHTA and CDR2 FQGTGA. CDR3 nucleotide sequence: TGTGCCAGCAGCTCCGGGGGTACCTCCTACGAGCAGTACTTC. Its protein is CASSSGGTSYEQYF.

This clone turned up a few times. J is TRBJ1-1 and V is TRBV5-4; no firm D call. This CDR3 spans 13 amino acids. Germline CDR1 SGHNT, CDR2 YYREEE (reference sequence). With 2 bases removed from V and 5 bases from J, the gap between germline ends came to 10 bases. As DNA, the CDR3 is TGTGCCAGCAGCTTTCCCACGGGAACTGAAGCTTTCTTT. Amino acid sequence: CASSFPTGTEAFF.

The chain links TRBV18 to TRBJ2-2, with 10 positions matching TRBD2. This CDR3 has 15 amino acids. With V trimmed by 6 bases and J by 4 bases, 5 bases remained unmatched. Germline V gives CDR1 KGHSH, CDR2 LQKENI. The CDR3 coding sequence is TGTGCCAGCTCGCCCAGCGGGAGGGCCACCGGGGAGCTGTTTTTT. It encodes CASSPSGRATGELFF.

The genes are TRBV13 and TRBJ1-5; 7 nucleotides align to TRBD1. This CDR3 contains 14 residues. Germline-derived CDR1 and CDR2 are PRHDT and FYEKMQ (reference sequence). The trim removed 1 base at V and 5 bases at J, leaving 2 bases unmatched. CDR3 loop: CASSLDRGDQPQHF. The DNA for the CDR3 is TGTGCCAGCAGCTTAGACAGGGGAGATCAGCCCCAGCATTTT.

The rearrangement joins TRBV28 to TRBJ2-7, with D tentatively TRBD2 (5 bases). Between the trimmed V and J ends, which lost 1 base and 2 bases, there was a span of 12 bases. The CDR3 is made up of 15 amino acids. The V gene's germline CDR1 is MDHEN and CDR2 SYDVKM. For the CDR3, the DNA is TGTGCCAGCAGTTTATTAAGGGAGAAGCCCTACGAGCAGTACTTC. Translated: CASSLLREKPYEQYF.

This chain joins TRBV27 and TRBJ1-4, with D maybe TRBD1 (6 bases). Germline CDR1 and CDR2: MNHEY and SMNVEV (reference sequence). This CDR3 contains 15 residues. V was cut by 7 bases and J by 3 bases, with 15 bases left in between. The CDR3 loop is CASKRTGFANEKLFF. For the CDR3, the DNA is TGTGCCAGCAAACGTACAGGGTTTGCTAATGAAAAACTGTTTTTT.

The chain is built from TRBV28 and TRBJ2-7, with 7 positions matching TRBD1. Germline lookup yields CDR1 MDHEN and CDR2 SYDVKM. The CDR3 length is 17 residues. After removal of 6 bases from V and 0 bases from J, the junction contained 14 bases not matched to a gene. The CDR3 reads CASSPPHGQASSYEQYF. In DNA form, the CDR3 reads TGTGCCAGCAGCCCCCCCCACGGACAGGCGTCCTCCTACGAGCAGTACTTC. The full variable domain, its missing parts supplied by reference TRBV28 and TRBJ2-7, is DVKVTQSSRYLVKRTGEKVFLECVQDMDHENMFWYRQDPGLGLRLIYFSYDVKMKEKGDIPEGYSVSREKKERFSLILESASTNQTSMYLCASSPPHGQASSYEQYFGPGTRLTVT.

J is TRBJ2-1 and V is TRBV2, with 7 positions matching TRBD1. CDR1 is SNHLY and CDR2 is FYNNEI in the germline V gene. Trimming took 6 bases from V and 9 from J; bases not matched to a gene: 5. This CDR3 spans 12 amino acids. CDR3 nucleotide sequence: TGTGCCAGCAGACTTACAGGGGTTGAGCAGTTCTTC. Its protein product is CASRLTGVEQFF.

This clone has only one observation. The chain combines TRBV4-1 with TRBJ1-4, with a tentative D call TRBD1 (6 bases). This CDR3 region has 16 residues. The V and J ends lost 3 bases and 8 bases respectively, with 19 bases between them. CDR1 and CDR2 (germline): MGHRA, YSYEKL. CDR3 sequence: CASSHTRIEGEEKLFF. The CDR3 region has the DNA TGCGCCAGCAGCCATACCAGGATCGAGGGGGAGGAAAAACTGTTTTTT.

The V gene is TRBV30, the J gene TRBJ2-7; perhaps TRBD1 as D (5 bases). The CDR3 has 14 residues. V was cut by 0 bases and J by 7 bases, with 16 bases left in between. Germline CDR1 and CDR2: GTSNPN and SVGIG (reference sequence). The DNA of the CDR3 is TGTGCCTGGAGTGTACCCCGGACACGGCTGGAGCAGTACTTC. Its protein product is CAWSVPRTRLEQYF.

Only a few counts were recorded for this clone. The rearrangement joins TRBV11-1 to TRBJ2-5, with 7 bases identical to TRBD1. CDR3 length equals 15 residues. J was trimmed by 1 base and V by 5 bases; bases with no gene match: 7. Germline V gene data show CDR1 as SGHAT and CDR2 as FQDESV (reference sequence). CDR3 residues: CASSPDRAFQETQYF. The CDR3 DNA follows: TGTGCCAGCAGCCCCGACAGGGCGTTCCAAGAGACCCAGTACTTC.

The chain has TRBV7-3 and TRBJ1-6, with 8 bases matching TRBD1. Germline V gene lookup returns CDR1 SGHTA and CDR2 FQGTGA. V shed 3 bases, J shed 13 bases, and the junction held 11 bases outside the gene matches. The CDR3 has 15 residues. The CDR3 coding sequence is TGTGCCAGCAGCTTGACCGGGACAGGTGTCTTCCCCCTCCACTTT. Residues: CASSLTGTGVFPLHF.

This chain uses TRBV6-2 or TRBV6-3 with TRBJ1-2; no reliable D call. CDR1 MNHEY and CDR2 SVGEGT come from the germline V gene. The CDR3 has 17 amino acids. V was trimmed by 0 bases and J by 4 bases, leaving 18 bases between them. The CDR3 DNA is TGTGCCAGCAGTTACTCGGGAGCCCGGCCGAGGGCCTATGGCTACACCTTC. Translation: CASSYSGARPRAYGYTF.